These 31 T cell receptor beta chains were sequenced from one sample in a study of radiation and T cells in renal cell carcinoma. Libraries were prepared by immunoSEQ multiplex PCR; TCRdb keeps only in-frame clonotypes and omits some of them. In the table there are about 7,900 clones, roughly 61% of which are singletons. Treatment noted: treatment-naive control, cytoreductive nephrectomy. The sample in question was tumor tissue, obtained from a patient whose treatment was nephrectomy without radiotherapy. These receptors came from a woman aged 70-85 years with renal cell carcinoma.

The chain carries TRBV7-8 and TRBJ1-1; no definite D call. This CDR3 is 12 amino acids long. Germline assignment: CDR1 SGHVS and CDR2 FQNEAQ. DNA of the CDR3: TGTGCTAGTGCGGGCCCGAACACTGAAGCTTTCTTT. This encodes CASAGPNTEAFF.

This clone is a singleton in its sample. J is TRBJ2-3 and V is TRBV27; the match to TRBD1 covers 8 bases. Germline V gene lookup returns CDR1 MNHEY and CDR2 SMNVEV (reference sequence). The junction had 12 bases not matched to a gene; V was cut back by 7 bases and J by 3 bases. CDR3 size: 16 residues. CDR3 amino acids: CASTYSGQGRTDTQYF. For the CDR3, the DNA is TGTGCCAGCACCTACTCAGGACAGGGAAGGACAGATACGCAGTATTTT.

The chain uses TRBV9 and TRBJ2-7; TRBD1 agrees at 9 bases. Per the germline V gene, CDR1 is SGDLS and CDR2 is YYNGEE. This CDR3 spans 14 amino acids. V trimming: 4 bases; J trimming: 4 bases; junction bases outside the gene matches: 6. The CDR3 sequence is CASSPGTGPYEQYF. In DNA, the CDR3 is TGTGCCAGCAGCCCAGGGACAGGGCCTTACGAGCAGTACTTC.

This clone has a handful of counts. The J gene is TRBJ1-5, the V gene TRBV6-1, with D possibly TRBD1 on 6 matching bases. Germline-derived CDR1 and CDR2 are MNHNS and SASEGT. Trimming took 6 bases from V and 4 from J, leaving 16 bases between them. The CDR3 is made up of 15 amino acids. CDR3 bases: TGTGCCAGCAGACGAACCGGACAGTTAAATCAGCCCCAGCATTTT. This translates into CASRRTGQLNQPQHF.

J is TRBJ1-5 and V is TRBV7-8; no reliable D call. Germline CDR1 reads SGHVS; CDR2 reads FQNEAQ. This CDR3 spans 13 amino acids. The V end was cut by 8 bases, the J end by 0 bases, with 8 bases between. This CDR3 is CASASYSNQPQHF. DNA of the CDR3: TGTGCCAGCGCCAGTTATAGCAATCAGCCCCAGCATTTT.

CDR3 sequence: CASSQEGQGEGGYTF. In nucleotides, the CDR3 is TGTGCCAGCAGCCAAGAAGGCCAGGGAGAAGGTGGCTACACCTTC. The chain combines TRBV4-2 with TRBJ1-2; D is perhaps TRBD1 (5 bases). Germline V lookup: CDR1 LGHNA, CDR2 YNFKEQ. Trimming took 0 bases from V and 7 from J, leaving 15 bases between them. This CDR3 spans 15 amino acids.

This clone has only one observation. The rearrangement links TRBV7-2 to TRBJ2-7; D ambiguous. There are 14 residues in the CDR3. The V end was cut by 3 bases, the J end by 0 bases, with 9 bases between. Germline-derived CDR1 and CDR2 are SGHTA and FQGNSA. The CDR3, as DNA: TGTGCCAGCAGCTTGGTGCTGAACTCCTACGAGCAGTACTTC. Protein sequence: CASSLVLNSYEQYF.

For the CDR3, the DNA is TGTGCCAGCAGCCGGGGCCTTAACTCCTACGAGCAGTACTTC. Its translation is CASSRGLNSYEQYF. J is TRBJ2-7 and V is TRBV7-2, with D tentatively TRBD1 or TRBD2 (5 bases each). V shed 5 bases and J shed 0 bases, with 11 bases lying between them. Germline V gene lookup returns CDR1 SGHTA and CDR2 FQGNSA. The CDR3 runs 14 residues.

The chain links TRBV2 to TRBJ2-3; D is undetermined. Trimming removed 0 bases from V and 0 bases from J, with 4 bases in between. CDR3 length: 14 residues. The germline gives CDR1 SNHLY, CDR2 FYNNEI. The CDR3 DNA reads as TGTGCCAGCAGTGAAGCGGGGAGCACAGATACGCAGTATTTT. Translation gives CASSEAGSTDTQYF.

This sequence joins TRBV11-2 and TRBJ1-1, with D unresolved. Germline CDR1 reads SGHAT; CDR2 reads FQNNGV. V was shortened by 1 base and J by 6 bases, with 18 bases between the two germline ends. This CDR3 spans 16 amino acids. CDR3 nucleotides: TGTGCCAGCAGCTTAGTGGGGATAGGTTCCTTGGCTGAAGCTTTCTTT. It encodes CASSLVGIGSLAEAFF.

V usage is TRBV19 and J usage is TRBJ2-2, with D possibly being TRBD1 (5 bases). Trimming removed 7 bases at V and 7 bases at J, with 10 bases between. This CDR3 region has 12 residues. Germline V lookup: CDR1 LNHDA, CDR2 SQIVND (reference sequence). The CDR3 DNA reads TGTGCCAGTACTCCCAGGGTCGGGGAGCTGTTTTTT. It specifies CASTPRVGELFF.

This clone was detected a few times. The chain has TRBV5-6 and TRBJ2-7; a possible D gene is TRBD1 (5 bases). V dropped 3 bases and J dropped 4 bases, with 8 bases sitting between them. This CDR3 has 12 amino acids. Germline-derived CDR1 and CDR2 are SGHDT and YYEEEE. CDR3: CASSWGQYEQYF. The CDR3 nucleotides read TGTGCCAGCAGCTGGGGCCAATACGAGCAGTACTTC. The complete variable domain, with remaining parts taken from reference TRBV5-6 and TRBJ2-7, reads DAGVTQSPTHLIKTRGQQVTLRCSPKSGHDTVSWYQQALGQGPQFIFQYYEEEERQRGNFPDRFSGHQFPNYSSELNVNALLLGDSALYLCASSWGQYEQYFGPGTRLTVT.

This chain uses TRBV9 with TRBJ2-1; TRBD1 aligns across 9 bases. This CDR3 region has 17 residues. Germline V gene lookup returns CDR1 SGDLS and CDR2 YYNGEE. V lost 0 bases and J lost 0; bases outside the gene matches: 4. This CDR3 is CASSVVGTGSSYNEQFF. The CDR3 nucleotides are TGTGCCAGCAGCGTAGTTGGGACAGGGAGCTCCTACAATGAGCAGTTCTTC.

This clone was observed a few times. V gene TRBV5-1 combines with J gene TRBJ1-2; maybe TRBD1 (5 bases). Germline assignment: CDR1 SGHRS and CDR2 YFSETQ. The CDR3 covers 12 residues. Trimming took off 4 bases at V and 6 bases at J, with 10 bases between the two ends. The CDR3 coding sequence is TGCGCCAGCAGCGAAGGGACGGATGGCTACACCTTC. This codes for CASSEGTDGYTF. The full variable domain, rest sourced from reference TRBV5-1 and TRBJ1-2, is KAGVTQTPRYLIKTRGQQVTLSCSPISGHRSVSWYQQTPGQGLQFLFEYFSETQRNKGNFPGRFSGRQFSNSRSEMNVSTLELGDSALYLCASSEGTDGYTFGSGTRLTVV.

The genes are TRBV7-9 and TRBJ2-7, with TRBD1 matching 7 bases. After removal of 3 bases from V and 5 bases from J, the junction contained 16 bases not matched to a gene. The CDR3 is 17 residues long. The germline CDR1 and CDR2 sequences are SEHNR and FQNEAQ (reference sequence). CDR3 amino acids: CASSFSSKRTGEDEQYF. The CDR3, as DNA: TGTGCCAGCAGCTTCAGCTCTAAAAGGACAGGCGAGGACGAGCAGTACTTC.

J is TRBJ1-1 and V is TRBV5-8; D perhaps matches TRBD1 (5 bases). Per the germline V gene, CDR1 is SGHTS and CDR2 is YDEGEE. V lost 0 bases and J 8 bases, leaving 8 bases between the germline ends. The CDR3 totals 12 residues. The CDR3: CASSLEGTEAFF. CDR3 DNA: TGTGCCAGCAGCTTGGAGGGGACGGAAGCTTTCTTT.

This chain links TRBV7-6 with TRBJ2-2, with D unclear. The CDR3 has 14 residues. The germline V gene encodes CDR1 SGHVS and CDR2 FNYEAQ. The germline V and J ends were trimmed by 1 base and 3 bases, with 6 bases remaining between them. This CDR3 is CASSLEAYTGELFF. The CDR3 DNA reads as TGTGCCAGCAGCTTAGAGGCTTACACCGGGGAGCTGTTTTTT.

The sample holds a few counts of this clone. The rearrangement links TRBV7-1 to TRBJ2-7, with 8 positions matching TRBD1. TRBV7-1 is assigned to the ORF class and has an uncertain function. Trimming took 3 bases from V and 5 from J; bases not matched to a gene: 6. The CDR3 is made up of 14 amino acids. The CDR3 DNA reads as TGTGCCAGCAGCTCCGACAGGGGCGCACACGAGCAGTACTTC. It specifies CASSSDRGAHEQYF.

The chain combines TRBV27 with TRBJ1-2; TRBD1 matches 12 bases. Germline-derived CDR1 and CDR2 are MNHEY and SMNVEV (reference sequence). This CDR3 has 14 amino acids. With V trimmed by 6 bases and J by 4 bases, 3 bases remained unmatched. CDR3 DNA sequence: TGTGCCAGCAGCCGGGACAGGGGGCCCTATGGCTACACCTTC. Translated, it gives CASSRDRGPYGYTF.

This clone showed up just a few times. The chain recombines TRBV20-1 with TRBJ1-1, with 7 positions matching TRBD1. Per the germline V gene, CDR1 is DFQATT and CDR2 is SNEGSKA (reference sequence). The CDR3 extends over 11 amino acids. V was pared by 3 bases and J by 7 bases, with 2 bases of the junction left unmatched. Here the CDR3 reads CSASDRVEAFF. The CDR3 nucleotides are TGCAGTGCTAGTGACAGGGTTGAAGCTTTCTTT.

The chain couples TRBV7-6 to TRBJ2-7, with a tentative D call TRBD1 (6 bases). V shed 6 bases and J shed 2 bases, with 14 bases lying between them. This CDR3 has 14 amino acids. The germline CDR1 and CDR2 sequences are SGHVS and FNYEAQ. CDR3: CASSPGHGAYEQYF. The CDR3 nucleotides read TGTGCCAGCAGTCCGGGACATGGGGCCTACGAGCAGTACTTC.

The rearrangement joins TRBV5-6 to TRBJ1-1, with D possibly TRBD1 on 5 matching bases. The CDR3 consists of 13 residues. Trimming removed 2 bases from V and 10 bases from J, with 15 bases in between. CDR1 is SGHDT, CDR2 YYEEEE, per germline. The chain's CDR3 is CASSLGEKGAAFF. For the CDR3, the DNA is TGTGCCAGCAGCTTAGGAGAAAAAGGGGCAGCTTTCTTT.

Turning to this clone: At the DNA level, this CDR3 is encoded by other sequences in the same sample as well. The chain links TRBV7-9 to TRBJ2-5; D assignment may be TRBD1 or TRBD2 (5 bases each). Germline V gene data show CDR1 as SEHNR and CDR2 as FQNEAQ (reference sequence). V lost 5 bases and J 4 bases, leaving 11 bases between the germline ends. This CDR3 region has 13 residues. The CDR3 coding sequence is TGTGCCAGCAGCCTCGGGGCCGGAGAGACCCAGTACTTC. It yields the protein CASSLGAGETQYF.

The chain has TRBV4-3 and TRBJ2-2; D call uncertain. The CDR3 sequence is 15 residues long. V gave up 0 bases and J gave up 6 bases, with 11 bases separating them. Germline-derived CDR1 and CDR2 are LGHNA and YSLEER. CDR3 DNA sequence: TGCGCCAGCAGCCAAGATGTAAAGGATCCCGGGGAGCTGTTTTTT. Translating gives CASSQDVKDPGELFF.

The genes are TRBV5-5 and TRBJ1-4; 7 bases match TRBD1. The V gene end was trimmed by 2 bases and the J gene end by 5 bases; junction bases not matched to a gene: 3. The CDR3 loop spans 14 amino acids. CDR1 and CDR2 from the germline V gene are SGHKS and YYEKEE (reference sequence). The CDR3 coding sequence is TGTGCCAGCAGCTTACAGGGGCAGAATGAAAAACTGTTTTTT. The encoded protein is CASSLQGQNEKLFF.

This clone turned up a few times. The V gene is TRBV7-8, the J gene TRBJ2-7; D possibly corresponds to TRBD1 (6 bases). In germline, CDR1 is SGHVS, CDR2 FQNEAQ. The ends were cut back, 5 bases at V and 6 bases at J, with 11 bases in the middle. The CDR3 covers 12 residues. CDR3 sequence (DNA): TGTGCCAGCAGCGCAAACAGGGTCGAGCAGTACTTC. Translation gives CASSANRVEQYF.

The chain links TRBV11-2 to TRBJ2-4; D not certain. V lost 2 bases, J lost 1 base, and 9 bases lay in between. In germline, CDR1 is SGHAT, CDR2 FQNNGV. The CDR3 sequence is 15 residues long. In nucleotides, the CDR3 is TGTGCCAGCAGCTTATCTCTTCGGGCCAAAAACATTCAGTACTTC. It yields the protein CASSLSLRAKNIQYF.

The sample holds a few counts of this clone. The rearrangement uses TRBV7-8 and TRBJ2-2, with 9 bases matching TRBD2. Germline CDR1 SGHVS, CDR2 FQNEAQ. V gave up 8 bases and J gave up 5 bases; unmatched junction bases: 3. The CDR3 spans 13 residues. CDR3 amino acids: CASASGVTGELFF. Written as DNA, the CDR3 is TGTGCCAGCGCTAGCGGGGTAACCGGGGAGCTGTTTTTT.

This clone occurred once. The J gene is TRBJ2-3, the V gene TRBV5-6, with D hard to call. Germline V gene sequence: CDR1 SGHDT, CDR2 YYEEEE. This CDR3 spans 11 amino acids. V was shortened by 2 bases and J by 5 bases, with 3 bases between the two germline ends. CDR3: CASSFGDTQYF. The DNA of the CDR3 is TGTGCCAGCAGCTTCGGAGATACGCAGTATTTT.

This clone was counted between two and nine times. V and J are TRBV7-3 and TRBJ2-7; TRBD1 is a possible D gene (5 bases). Germline CDR1 reads SGHTA; CDR2 reads FQGTGA. Trimming took 5 bases from V and 6 from J, leaving 14 bases between them. The CDR3 covers 13 residues. The CDR3 coding sequence is TGTGCCAGCAGCCATTCACCAGGGTCCGAGCAGTACTTC. Translating gives CASSHSPGSEQYF.

This chain uses TRBV19 with TRBJ1-6; perhaps TRBD1 as D (5 bases). The CDR3 runs to 12 residues. V lost 9 bases and J lost 8, with 11 bases in between. Germline V gives CDR1 LNHDA, CDR2 SQIVND (reference sequence). CDR3 protein: CASRQTDSPLHF. The CDR3 DNA reads TGTGCCAGCCGACAGACGGATTCACCCCTCCACTTT. The variable domain in full, with the rest retrieved from reference TRBV19 and TRBJ1-6, is DGGITQSPKYLFRKEGQNVTLSCEQNLNHDAMYWYRQDPGQGLRLIYYSQIVNDFQKGDIAEGYSVSREKKESFPLTVTSAQKNPTAFYLCASRQTDSPLHFGNGTRLTVT.